The rows below give T cell receptor beta chains drawn from one sample of a study of T-cell reconstitution after alpha-beta-depleted transplantation in children. Each CDR3 protein gets one entry after TCRdb re-called the PCR reads with MiXCR. The repertoire has hundreds of thousands of distinct CDR3 sequences, about an eighth of them found once; the top ten carry about 2%. Here the sequenced sample was PBMCs, mostly from graft donor cells, taken 360 days after TCRalphabeta/CD19-depleted stem cell transplant. The receptors were gathered from a male patient aged 10-17 years who had a stem cell transplant for acute myeloid leukemia, so the T cells may come from the graft donor. The CDR3 runs from the conserved cysteine through the conserved F or W. The order of the fields is CDR3 protein, CDR3 length, V gene, clone size, J gene. The listing skips clone size in some rows; elsewhere it reads once, few, many or a size class.

CDR3 protein: CASSLWTSGAYEQYF; CDR3 length: 15; V gene: TRBV28; clone size: few; J gene: TRBJ2-7
CDR3 protein: CASRGDGTYEQYF; CDR3 length: 13; V gene: TRBV28; clone size: few; J gene: TRBJ2-7
CDR3 protein: CASSPPGGKTSYEQYF; CDR3 length: 16; V gene: TRBV12-3/TRBV12-4; clone size: -; J gene: TRBJ2-7
CDR3 protein: CSAGRDSGSRMGYEQYF; CDR3 length: 17; V gene: TRBV20-1; clone size: -; J gene: TRBJ2-7
CDR3 protein: CASSQGVRTGGDEQYF; CDR3 length: 16; V gene: TRBV4-3; clone size: -; J gene: TRBJ2-7
CDR3 protein: CSAFPGAGYEQYF; CDR3 length: 13; V gene: TRBV20-1; clone size: -; J gene: TRBJ2-7
CDR3 protein: CSAASGTSSTDTQYF; CDR3 length: 15; V gene: TRBV20-1; clone size: few; J gene: TRBJ2-3
CDR3 protein: CASSLMAGLAGVAYEQYF; CDR3 length: 18; V gene: TRBV11-1; clone size: few; J gene: TRBJ2-7
CDR3 protein: CASTGTPTYEQYF; CDR3 length: 13; V gene: TRBV28; clone size: many; J gene: TRBJ2-7
CDR3 protein: CASSRVGALPGELFF; CDR3 length: 15; V gene: TRBV5-1; clone size: -; J gene: TRBJ2-2
CDR3 protein: CASAIIRADGYTF; CDR3 length: 13; V gene: TRBV19; clone size: few; J gene: TRBJ1-2
CDR3 protein: CASSGTQGKRGSSYNEQFF; CDR3 length: 19; V gene: TRBV5-1; clone size: many; J gene: TRBJ2-1
CDR3 protein: CASRQPGLALETQYF; CDR3 length: 15; V gene: TRBV11-2; clone size: -; J gene: TRBJ2-5
CDR3 protein: CASSRDTDYEQYF; CDR3 length: 13; V gene: TRBV12-3/TRBV12-4; clone size: many; J gene: TRBJ2-7
CDR3 protein: CASSSLPSGGPGYGYTF; CDR3 length: 17; V gene: TRBV28; clone size: -; J gene: TRBJ1-2
CDR3 protein: CASSLDPSNEQFF; CDR3 length: 13; V gene: TRBV7-2; clone size: few; J gene: TRBJ2-1
CDR3 protein: CASSLVGQGSTDTQYF; CDR3 length: 16; V gene: TRBV7-2; clone size: few; J gene: TRBJ2-3
CDR3 protein: CASSQEGTGASTDTQYF; CDR3 length: 17; V gene: TRBV4-3; clone size: -; J gene: TRBJ2-3
CDR3 protein: CASRVGQPGDTQYF; CDR3 length: 14; V gene: TRBV12-3/TRBV12-4; clone size: -; J gene: TRBJ2-3
CDR3 protein: CASSQDPGQGVGNTIYF; CDR3 length: 17; V gene: TRBV4-3; clone size: many; J gene: TRBJ1-3
CDR3 protein: CSVLGQVASEQYF; CDR3 length: 13; V gene: TRBV29-1; clone size: -; J gene: TRBJ2-7
CDR3 protein: CAWIGPRPEQFF; CDR3 length: 12; V gene: TRBV30; clone size: few; J gene: TRBJ2-1
CDR3 protein: CASILIGTSSNEQFF; CDR3 length: 15; V gene: TRBV5-5; clone size: -; J gene: TRBJ2-1
CDR3 protein: CASSLTLAGDTDTQYF; CDR3 length: 16; V gene: TRBV7-7; clone size: -; J gene: TRBJ2-3
CDR3 protein: CASSLQDPGTGISAQYF; CDR3 length: 17; V gene: TRBV7-3; clone size: -; J gene: TRBJ2-5
CDR3 protein: CASSQVPGLAGGRVEQFF; CDR3 length: 18; V gene: TRBV4-3; clone size: -; J gene: TRBJ2-1
CDR3 protein: CASTVVIGTGMVTEAFF; CDR3 length: 17; V gene: TRBV3-1; clone size: few; J gene: TRBJ1-1
CDR3 protein: CSVRLRGVWSYEQYF; CDR3 length: 15; V gene: TRBV29-1; clone size: many; J gene: TRBJ2-7
CDR3 protein: CASNPGLAFYNEQFF; CDR3 length: 15; V gene: TRBV12-3/TRBV12-4; clone size: -; J gene: TRBJ2-1
CDR3 protein: CSVGALGEQYF; CDR3 length: 11; V gene: TRBV29-1; clone size: -; J gene: TRBJ2-7
CDR3 protein: CASSPPVAGGTDTQYF; CDR3 length: 16; V gene: TRBV18; clone size: -; J gene: TRBJ2-3
CDR3 protein: CASSSRLAGLLNNEQFF; CDR3 length: 17; V gene: TRBV14; clone size: many; J gene: TRBJ2-1
CDR3 protein: CASSQDALYGYTF; CDR3 length: 13; V gene: TRBV14; clone size: -; J gene: TRBJ1-2
CDR3 protein: CAISESHRATRDTGELFF; CDR3 length: 18; V gene: TRBV10-3; clone size: -; J gene: TRBJ2-2